Listed below are T cell receptor beta chains from one sample, sequenced in a study of CD8 T cells in Susac syndrome. A single record per CDR3 protein comes from TCRdb applying MiXCR to the immunoSEQ multiplex PCR reads. The sample has 150,000 to 180,000 distinct CDR3 sequences, around 95% seen once. Sequencing was performed on CD8+ T cells from PBMCs. The receptors derive from a human donor with multiple sclerosis. Each CDR3 is given with its conserved first and last residue. D genes are given only for firm matches. Clone size is shown for a subset of rows, as once, few, many or a class of expanded clone.

j_call | clone_size | d_call | v_call | cdr3_nt | cdr3_aa
TRBJ2-3 | NA | NA | TRBV9 | TGTGCCAGCAGCGCAGGGACGGCAGGCACAGATACGCAGTATTTT | CASSAGTAGTDTQYF
TRBJ1-2 | NA | NA | TRBV27 | TGTGCCAGCAGTTTACCGTCCGGGTATGGCTACACCTTC | CASSLPSGYGYTF
TRBJ2-1 | NA | NA | TRBV7-9 | TGTGCCAGCAGCTTTACAGGCCAAAGCAATGAGCAGTTCTTC | CASSFTGQSNEQFF
TRBJ1-1 | NA | NA | TRBV13 | TGTGCCAGCAGCTTTGGGCACCAGTCGAGCACTGAAGCTTTCTTT | CASSFGHQSSTEAFF
TRBJ2-5 | NA | NA | TRBV5-1 | TGCGCCAGCAGCTTCGATACAGCGCTACAAGAGACCCAGTACTTC | CASSFDTALQETQYF
TRBJ1-6 | NA | NA | TRBV2 | TGTGCCAGCAGTGAAAAATCCTATAATTCACCCCTCCACTTT | CASSEKSYNSPLHF
TRBJ2-3 | once | NA | TRBV5-1 | TGCGCCAGCAGCTTGGAAGGGGGATCAGCAGGGGATACGCAGTATTTT | CASSLEGGSAGDTQYF
TRBJ2-3 | NA | TRBD2 | TRBV23-1 | TGCGCCAGCAACCAACCACGACAGGGGACTAGCGGGGGGGTGACAGATACGCAGTATTTT | CASNQPRQGTSGGVTDTQYF
TRBJ1-1 | NA | NA | TRBV30 | TGTGCCTGGAGTGTTGGGCAGAACACTGAAGCTTTCTTT | CAWSVGQNTEAFF
TRBJ2-2 | NA | NA | TRBV30 | TGTGCCTGGAGAACCGGGCGCTACACCGGGGAGCTGTTTTTT | CAWRTGRYTGELFF
TRBJ2-1 | NA | TRBD2 | TRBV7-9 | TGTGCCAGCAGCCTAGGAGGGACTAGCGGGGGCAATGAGCAGTTCTTC | CASSLGGTSGGNEQFF
TRBJ2-3 | once | NA | TRBV27 | TGTGCCAGCAGCCCCTCTGGTCGCGGGGCAGATACGCAGTATTTT | CASSPSGRGADTQYF
TRBJ2-7 | NA | TRBD1 | TRBV7-9 | TGTGCCAGCAGCCTCACACTTGACCGGGACAGATCCTACGAGCAGTACTTC | CASSLTLDRDRSYEQYF
TRBJ2-1 | NA | NA | TRBV7-9 | TGTGCCAGCACCCCAGGGGCGAGCTCCTACAATGAGCAGTTCTTC | CASTPGASSYNEQFF
TRBJ2-1 | NA | NA | TRBV4-2 | TGTGCCAGCAGCCAAGATACAGGGTCGGATGAGCAGTTCTTC | CASSQDTGSDEQFF
TRBJ2-7 | NA | TRBD1 | TRBV13 | TGTGCCAGCAGCCCGAAGACAGGGATTGGGTACGAGCAGTACTTC | CASSPKTGIGYEQYF
TRBJ2-1 | once | TRBD2 | TRBV30 | TGTGCCTGGAGTAGCGGGGTCTCGGATGAGCAGTTCTTC | CAWSSGVSDEQFF
TRBJ1-5 | NA | NA | TRBV29-1 | TGCAGCGTTGAAGAACAGGGATTGCGGTATAGCAATCAGCCCCAGCATTTT | CSVEEQGLRYSNQPQHF